This TCR beta chain derives from a study of OX40 agonist ivuxolimab in advanced cancers. Study overall: People in dose escalation had one of these cancers: hepatocellular carcinoma, melanoma, renal cell or head and neck cancer. The dose-escalation cohort was about 83% male, with a mean age of approximately 61 years, ranging roughly 20 to 90. Findings of the study overall: Partial responders treated at 0.1-3.0 mg/kg exhibited clonal expansion among the lowest measured. The study found that CD8+ T cells averaged more expanded clones than CD4+.

Data came from immunoSEQ multiplex PCR; TCRdb stores just in-frame clones and leaves some out. The sample shows over 85,000 clones, less than 90% of them seen only once. About this clone itself: The antigen is undetermined.

The germline V gene has CDR1 GTSNPN and CDR2 SVGIG (reference sequence). The CDR3 contains 16 residues. V dropped 2 bases and J dropped 0 bases, with 16 bases sitting between them. The sample here was CD4+ or CD8+ T cells sorted from blood, taken in a trial of the OX40 agonist ivuxolimab. V usage is TRBV30 and J usage is TRBJ1-2, with a tentative D call TRBD1 (6 bases). The receptor's source is an adult with an advanced solid tumor such as melanoma, head and neck, liver or kidney cancer. The CDR3 DNA reads as TGTGCCTGGAGTCTAAGCGGGGGACAACCTAACTATGGCTACACCTTC. Translating it yields CAWSLSGGQPNYGYTF.